This TCR beta chain was retrieved from a study of T cell changes during pregnancy in multiple sclerosis. Here immunoSEQ multiplex PCR was the method, and the copy in TCRdb shows in-frame clones only, minus some. The table records approximately 92,000 clones, roughly 90% of them present only once. This clone was recorded only once. This material consisted of peripheral blood, taken in the first trimester of pregnancy. The origin of this receptor is a female donor with multiple sclerosis, enrolled in a pregnancy study.

This CDR3 reads CASGGSSPQYF. DNA of the CDR3: TGTGCCAGCGGGGGGTCGAGCCCTCAGTACTTC. The chain employs TRBV2 and TRBJ2-4; weak D call: TRBD2 (6 bases). Trimming stripped 8 bases from V and 12 bases from J, with 14 bases between. The CDR3 is made up of 11 amino acids. Germline CDR1 and CDR2: SNHLY and FYNNEI.